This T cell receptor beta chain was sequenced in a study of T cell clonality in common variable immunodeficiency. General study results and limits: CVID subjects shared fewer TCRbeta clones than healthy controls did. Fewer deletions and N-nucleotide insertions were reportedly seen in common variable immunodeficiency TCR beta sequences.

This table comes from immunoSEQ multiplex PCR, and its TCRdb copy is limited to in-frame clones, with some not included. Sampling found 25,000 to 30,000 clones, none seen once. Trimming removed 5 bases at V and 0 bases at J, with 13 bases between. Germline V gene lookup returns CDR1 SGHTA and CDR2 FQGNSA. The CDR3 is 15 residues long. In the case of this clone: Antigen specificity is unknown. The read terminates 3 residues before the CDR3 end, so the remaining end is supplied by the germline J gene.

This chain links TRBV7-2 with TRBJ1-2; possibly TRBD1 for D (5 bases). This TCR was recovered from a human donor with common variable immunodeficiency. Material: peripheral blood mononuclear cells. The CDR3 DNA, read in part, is TGTGCCAGCAGCAATATTGACAGAGCTAACTATGGC. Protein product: CASSNIDRANYG. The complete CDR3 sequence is CASSNIDRANYGYTF.